Sequencing of this T cell receptor beta chain was carried out in a study of T cell responses to AZD1222 COVID-19 vaccine. Germline CDR1 LNHDA, CDR2 SQIVND (reference sequence). The CDR3 covers 11 residues. Between the trimmed V and J ends, which lost 6 bases and 3 bases, there was a span of 6 bases. Profiled with immunoSEQ multiplex PCR; TCRdb holds only in-frame clones, not every one. The data contain 180,000 or so clones, 75% to 90% of them singletons. The chain recombines TRBV19 with TRBJ2-7, with no clear D. This clonotype was obtained from an adult who received the MenACWY meningococcal vaccine as a control. The sequencing here drew on peripheral blood, taken 28 days after the second dose of the MenACWY control vaccine. This chain's CDR3 is CASSADYEQYF. Written as DNA, the CDR3 is TGTGCCAGTAGCGCAGACTACGAGCAGTACTTC.